This TCR beta chain was sequenced in a study of blood T cell repertoires in COVID-19 (TCRdb year 2020). Some background on the complete study: The collaborator samples originated in the United States, Italy and Spain and spanned the acute and convalescent phases of COVID-19. The material from the prospective study consisted of cDNA or gDNA derived from T cells, B-cell-depleted T cells, or PBMCs. Subjects who had been exposed to COVID-19, were actively infected with it, or had recovered from it provided the deeply sampled blood TCRbeta repertoires that made up the dataset. A freely available public database, intended as a resource for researchers studying the immune response to SARS-CoV-2, is where the repertoires were released. Samples came from the ongoing ImmuneRACE study (first 160 participants) plus 1,254 subjects from 6 global collaborators. Sample metadata almost always included a de-identified subject ID, COVID-19 status, age in years and sex. Where available, HLA class I and class II types were taken from metadata supplied by the sample provider and were not determined by assay-based typing.

Points the paper makes about the study in general: Clinical and demographic metadata were provided uncurated, with the amount varying by source and participant.

Note on this clone: No cognate antigen has been identified for it. No per-base quality is available; no much larger clone lies one base away.

V sheds 7 bases and J sheds 7 bases, leaving 14 bases between their ends. From the cysteine through the phenylalanine, the CDR3 covers 13 amino acids. Just the 39-base CDR3 DNA is kept, in frame starting at base 1. Participants in the prospective study were aged about 18 to 90 years, lived in about two dozen United States geographic areas, and enrolled through a virtual design. In the prospective study, cohorts were assigned on the basis of participant-reported clinical history obtained from a screening survey and a study questionnaire. In the prospective study, whole blood, serum and a nasopharyngeal or oropharyngeal swab were collected from each participant by mobile phlebotomists. Prospective study participants could optionally give additional blood draws and questionnaires over an approximately two-month period. Before DNA extraction, prospective study blood samples were shipped either frozen or at room temperature.

TCRbeta CDR3 regions were amplified from genomic DNA by means of the immunoSEQ Assay, a bias-controlled multiplex PCR. The paper's processing steps were these. The number of nucleated cells in each sample was estimated from the amplification of reference gene primers within the assay. Sequence reads were collapsed and filtered to measure the absolute abundance of every unique TCRbeta CDR3 rearrangement. For each sample, productive Simpson clonality was calculated as the square root of Simpson's diversity index over productive rearrangements. The source is immuneACCESS, and TCRdb retained only in-frame sequences with V and J called. Part of the clones is not carried over; for the studies checked, unresolved V genes explain less than half of this, and the remainder is unexplained. V and J calls and clone size are as listed in that table; D and trimming were resolved from the DNA. This sample lists around 250,000 clones; about nine tenths were detected once. The ten largest clones capture about 4% of the sample.

The clonotype comes from a woman aged 30 to 39 with acute COVID-19. The chain is made from TRBV12-3 or TRBV12-4 and TRBJ1-5; possibly the D gene is TRBD1, per 6 matching bases. Sequences were obtained from PBMCs or T cells enriched from blood (not recorded which). The CDR3 protein is CASILSQGQPQHF. The nucleotides are TGTGCCAGCATTCTATCACAGGGCCAGCCCCAGCATTTT.